This T cell receptor (beta chain) was obtained from a study of T cell responses to AZD1222 COVID-19 vaccine (dated by TCRdb to the early 2020s). General notes on the study: AZD1222 recipients with second doses at about 4 weeks or about 12 weeks were pooled, because spike-specific TCR depth and breadth did not differ between schedules. A total of 230 to 250 trial participants underwent TCR sequencing, of whom roughly 210 received two doses of AZD1222 and some 26 received two doses of the MenACWY control vaccine. Trial participants were enrolled by age into 18-55, 56-69 and 70-plus year subgroups, with roughly 160, 29 and 62 TCR-sequenced participants respectively. Results and caveats for the whole study, not just this receptor: CD4 TCRs associated with the vaccine covered the entire spike protein, and the dominant responses were in regions 160-218 and 743-854. Participants were mostly white British and included more females than males, and it was suggested by the authors that clonal diversity may have been underestimated. Conclusions about previously exposed vaccinees were limited because only five to seven AZD1222 recipients were SARS-CoV-2 seropositive at baseline. Spike-specific TCR breadth and depth rose significantly after two AZD1222 doses compared with day 0 and with MenACWY recipients. The 56-69-year group was small, and its depth increase did not reach significance, likely because of low power. Nearly half of unique spike-specific TCRs reportedly recognized epitopes outside regions mutated in the B.1.351 and B.1.1.7 variants. Because no samples from the day 14 peak response were available, repertoires could be characterized only after the peak T cell response.

The CDR3 regions of human TCRbeta chains were subjected to immunosequencing. The authors' analysis ran thus. TCRs in the repertoires were matched against a reference library of SARS-CoV-2-specific TCRs that had been generated with the MIRA antigen-specificity platform. Breadth meant the fraction of unique TCRs that were SARS-CoV-2-associated, whereas depth meant the fraction of total T cells that were SARS-CoV-2-associated. Each spike-specific TCR was assigned to its reactive spike region and to a CD4 or CD8 class using the MIRA data. Log10-transformed breadth and depth values were compared by one-way ANOVA with Sidak's multiple comparisons tests. TCRdb took over this immuneACCESS table, retaining in-frame rearrangements with V and J assigned. Such tables are incomplete; in checked studies, under half of the missing clones stem from an unresolved V gene, and the remainder is unexplained. V and J calls and clone size are those listed in that table; D and trimming were worked out from the DNA. The sample contains about 120,000 clones, 70% to 90% of them found a single time. The top ten clonotypes cover roughly 3.5% of the sample.

In the germline V gene, CDR1 corresponds to SGDLS and CDR2 to YYNGEE. V is cut by 0 bases and J by 5 bases, and the space between the germline ends is 16 bases. Inclusive of the bounding cysteine and phenylalanine, the CDR3 is 16 residues long. Only the CDR3 DNA stays, 48 bases, in frame from base 1. For this clone: Its antigen target is currently unknown. The input lacks base qualities; no much larger clone sits a single base away.

The meaning of the sample's time point label: baseline before first vaccination. The vaccinee samples were drawn from two UK trials, COV001 and COV002, one of which was a single-blind randomized controlled phase 2/3 trial testing AZD1222 (ChAdOx1 nCoV-19) in healthy adults. For TCRbeta chain sequencing, PBMC samples were collected from trial participants at day 0 and at day 28 after the second dose. The sample consisted of peripheral blood, taken on day 0 of AZD1222 vaccination. This TCR derives from an adult in good health. The rearranged chain carries TRBV9 and TRBJ2-3, with the D segment identity uncertain. The CDR3 region: CASSVGNLRPRDTQYF. The nucleotide sequence reads TGTGCCAGCAGCGTAGGTAACCTCAGGCCCCGAGATACGCAGTATTTT.